Listed below are T cell receptor beta chains from one sample, sequenced in a study of human T cells and chemical hapten exposure. TCRdb itself ran the RACE reads through MiXCR, one entry per CDR3 protein. The data contain around 300,000 distinct CDR3 sequences, approximately 7.5% of them singletons. Sequenced here: whole blood, sampled in connection with sensitization to the hapten diphenylcyclopropenone (DPC). All receptors come from a young man with alopecia areata. Some clones in this sample may be carry-over from other donors' samples. Each CDR3 is given with its conserved first and last residue.

J gene	V gene	CDR3 protein
TRBJ1-2	TRBV28	CASRIAGDYYGYTF
TRBJ1-1	TRBV29-1	CSVFFTFTEAFF
TRBJ1-2	TRBV4-3	CASSQEAREGGYGYTF
TRBJ1-6	TRBV6-5	CATQWSGNSPLHF
TRBJ1-5	TRBV4-3	CASSQDRGSNQPQHF
TRBJ2-6	TRBV12-3/TRBV12-4	CASSLRGARANVLTF
TRBJ2-2	TRBV28	CASTAPGSGELFF
TRBJ2-3	TRBV3-1	CASSPKTSKATDTQYF
TRBJ1-5	TRBV6-5	CASSYSGTGYQPQHF
TRBJ1-1	TRBV7-9	CASSKRTSETEAFF
TRBJ1-1	TRBV11-1	CASSWDRGNTEAFF
TRBJ2-3	TRBV7-2	CASSLAPRGRADTQYF
TRBJ2-3	TRBV24-1	CATSVPGTTDTQYF
TRBJ2-1	TRBV7-3	CASSPRQNTYNEQFF
TRBJ2-3	TRBV28	CASSLESRTDTQYF
TRBJ1-1	TRBV7-9	CASSLRNRTGVNTEAFF
TRBJ2-7	TRBV6-6	CASSTGGEQYF
TRBJ1-1	TRBV5-1	CASSLDDRNTEAFF
TRBJ1-1	TRBV20-1	CSARLLRGNTEAFF
TRBJ1-1	TRBV6-1	CASRQTGATEAFF
TRBJ2-3	TRBV7-9	CASSAKLAGSSTDTQYF
TRBJ2-4	TRBV11-2	CASSAALAKNIQYF
TRBJ2-5	TRBV5-1	CASSLAEQQETQYF
TRBJ1-4	TRBV7-2	CASSLVPGPTTNEKLFF
TRBJ1-5	TRBV6-2/TRBV6-3	CASSYSTTGNQPQHF
TRBJ1-2	TRBV4-3	CASSQERDRVFGYTF
TRBJ2-1	TRBV5-1	CASSSGDSYNEQFF
TRBJ1-2	TRBV7-2	CASRGTDRTPYGYTF